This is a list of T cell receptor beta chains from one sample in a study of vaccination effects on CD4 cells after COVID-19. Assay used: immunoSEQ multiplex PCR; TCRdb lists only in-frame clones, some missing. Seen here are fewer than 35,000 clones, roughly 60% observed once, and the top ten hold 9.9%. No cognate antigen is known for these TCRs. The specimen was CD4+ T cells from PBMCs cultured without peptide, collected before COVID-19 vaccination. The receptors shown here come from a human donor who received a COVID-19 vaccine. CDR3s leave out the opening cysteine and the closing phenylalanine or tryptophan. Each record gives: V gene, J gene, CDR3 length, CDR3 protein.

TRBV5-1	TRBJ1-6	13	ASSQAGGFNSPLH
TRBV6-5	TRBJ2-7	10	ASSQGAYEQY
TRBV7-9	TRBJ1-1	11	ASTPGPNTEAF
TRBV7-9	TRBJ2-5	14	ASSLGQGARMETQY
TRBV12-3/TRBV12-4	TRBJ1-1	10	ASSPKGGLTF
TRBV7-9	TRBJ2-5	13	ASSLGVTVEETQY
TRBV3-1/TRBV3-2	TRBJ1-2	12	ASSRQGGNYGYT
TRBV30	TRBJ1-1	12	AWSVRAVSAEAF
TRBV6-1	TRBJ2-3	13	ASSDRGTGTDTQY
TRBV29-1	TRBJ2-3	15	SVASLAGVGSTDTQY
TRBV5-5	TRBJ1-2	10	ASSPALGGYT
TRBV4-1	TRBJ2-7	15	ASSHPNRDGYSYEQY
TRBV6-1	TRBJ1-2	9	ASSERKGYT
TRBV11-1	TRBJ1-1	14	ASSLHRGQVDTEAF
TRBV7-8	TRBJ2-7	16	ASSLASAVAGPQYEQY
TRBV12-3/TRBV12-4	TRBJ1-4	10	ASRRGGEKLF
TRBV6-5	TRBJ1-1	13	ASRGTGVYGTEAF
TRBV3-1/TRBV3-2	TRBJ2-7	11	ASSQKGGYEQY
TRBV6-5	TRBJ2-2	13	ASRSGEFGTGELF
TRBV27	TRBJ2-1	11	ASSTSSDNEQF
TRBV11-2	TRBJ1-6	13	ASSLRTGPNSPLH
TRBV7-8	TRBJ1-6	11	ASTETRNSPLH